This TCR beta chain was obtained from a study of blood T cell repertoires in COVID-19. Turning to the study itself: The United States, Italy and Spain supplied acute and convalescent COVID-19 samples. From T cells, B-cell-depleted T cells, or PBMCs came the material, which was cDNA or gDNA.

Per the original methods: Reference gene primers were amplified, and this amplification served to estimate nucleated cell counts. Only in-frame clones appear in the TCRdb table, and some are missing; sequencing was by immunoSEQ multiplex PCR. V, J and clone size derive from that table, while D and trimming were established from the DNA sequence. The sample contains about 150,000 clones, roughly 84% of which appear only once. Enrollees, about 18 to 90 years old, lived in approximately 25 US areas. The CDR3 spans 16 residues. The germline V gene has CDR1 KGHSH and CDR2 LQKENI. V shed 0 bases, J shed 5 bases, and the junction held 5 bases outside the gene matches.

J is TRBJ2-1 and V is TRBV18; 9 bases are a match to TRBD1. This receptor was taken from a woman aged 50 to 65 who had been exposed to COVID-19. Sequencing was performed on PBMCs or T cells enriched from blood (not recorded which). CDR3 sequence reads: CASSPPPGQGNNEQFF. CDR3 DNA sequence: TGTGCCAGCTCACCACCCCCGGGACAGGGCAACAATGAGCAGTTCTTC.